The entry below gives a single T cell receptor (beta chain) sequence along with its context. Its antigen has not been determined. No per-base quality is available; no much larger clone lies one base away. The immunoSEQ assay at survey resolution was applied to genomic DNA for sequencing of TCRbeta rearrangements. The paper's processing steps were these. In the TCR sequencing data, the lowest productive clonotype frequency that could be detected was 2.59 x 10-5. Only productive TCRbeta rearrangements, meaning sequences that were complete and in-frame, were kept for the analyses. Simpson clonality, calculated in the immunoSEQ Analyzer version 3.0, was used as the measure of sample clonality. Based on frequency, clones were grouped as very rare, small, medium, large (1-20%) or hyperexpanded (>20%). OLGA 1.2.3 estimated generation probabilities, VDJtools produced V-gene circos plots, VDJdb was queried for specificities, and GLIPH identified CDR3 motifs. TCRdb's version of the immuneACCESS table is confined to in-frame rearrangements and falls short of the full clone set. An unresolved V gene accounts for under half of the shortfall where checked; the remainder is of unknown origin. The DNA was the basis for D and trimming; V, J and clone size are from that table. The sample data list about 30,000 clones, and under 85% of these were observed just once. Approximately 6.2% of the sample belongs to the ten largest clones.

Sequences SGHRS (CDR1) and YFSETQ (CDR2) are obtained from the germline V gene. The CDR3 contains 15 residues, cysteine and phenylalanine counted. The read is trimmed to its CDR3 DNA, 45 bases read in frame from base 1. The trim is 0 bases for V and 10 bases for J, with a gap of 19 bases between the germline ends. Healthy controls were roughly 37 blood donors whose buffy coats came from the Finnish Red Cross blood service. All TCR-sequenced material derived from peripheral blood: patient blood samples and healthy donor buffy coats. Ficoll-Hypaque gradient centrifugation was used to isolate peripheral blood mononuclear cells. CD4+ cells were purified magnetically from the buffy coats of healthy controls. The Gentra Puregene Cell and Tissue kit was used for genomic DNA extraction, and quantification was performed on a Qubit 2.0 fluorometer. This record comes from a study of STAT5B mutations in CD4+ large granular lymphocyte leukemia (dated by TCRdb to between 2021 and 2024). Study-wide context: Among healthy controls, the CDR3 'QG' motif was associated with a particular HLA allele. TCRbeta repertoires of CD4+ T-cell large granular lymphocyte leukemia patients were compared with those of healthy blood donors. Flow cytometry performed on FACSCanto II or FACSVerse showed that the purified fractions had more than 95% purity among lymphocytes. What the study reported, not specific to this receptor: The data were not HLA-matched, and the higher clonality in CD4+ T-LGLL than in CD8+ T-LGLL could be due to the relatively small sample size. Enrichment of TRBV06-family usage was observed among the top patient clones (8/27) relative to healthy controls (2/35). Greater clonality appeared to be present in CD4-sorted patient repertoires than in healthy CD4+ repertoires, and the difference was retained after the putative leukemic clones were removed. Main leukemic clonotypes were private to each patient, although over 20% of the main leukemic clonotypes were found at low frequency in the non-leukemic repertoires of other patients.

The chain joins TRBV5-1 to TRBJ1-2, with TRBD1 perhaps the D gene, on 5 matching bases. Sequenced input: CD4+ T cells from blood buffy coats. The TCR was taken from a human donor in good health. The nucleotide sequence is given as TGCGCCAGCAGCTTGGACGGGACGCTAAGTGAGGACTACACCTTC. This encodes CASSLDGTLSEDYTF.